The rows below give T cell receptor beta chains drawn from one sample of a study of blood T cells in healthy people across ages. TCRdb reanalysed the 5' RACE reads using MiXCR and keeps one entry per CDR3 protein. Of over 600,000 distinct CDR3 sequences listed, 46% are singletons. Sequencing was done on a sample of blood. Receptors were obtained from an elderly man in good health. The CDR3 runs from the conserved cysteine through the conserved F or W.

v_call cdr3_aa
TRBV7-3 CASSATGDEETQYF
TRBV5-1 CASSTKGEGHYEQYF
TRBV12-3/TRBV12-4 CASSLQGARTQYF
TRBV12-3/TRBV12-4 CASSVYPQETQYF
TRBV7-2 CASSPEGAGKYYPGELFF
TRBV3-1 CASSHSPDRDEQFF
TRBV12-3/TRBV12-4 CASSDNTGTSARDTQYF
TRBV30 CAVYRDRAKNYGYTF
TRBV2 CASSRDAPQETQYF
TRBV14 CASSQDWAIRTDTQYF
TRBV10-3 CAISARGAADTQYF
TRBV3-1 CASSPSRAGNQPQHF
TRBV6-2/TRBV6-3 CASRMEGQETQYF
TRBV3-1 CASSRFNEQYF
TRBV14 CASSYGQGPYEQYF
TRBV12-3/TRBV12-4 CASSSTLNQHF
TRBV20-1 CSARPRQGRTDTQYF
TRBV7-3 CASSPGTGEAGGYTF
TRBV4-2 CASSQEMGPIGYGYTF
TRBV5-5 CASSLGSTGETQYF
TRBV20-1 CSASGRSNQPQHF
TRBV10-3 CAIRVDGRSEQYF
TRBV20-1 CSAGQGIVYGYTF
TRBV20-1 CSARDAGVPEKLFF
TRBV28 CASRLATGDNQPQHF
TRBV7-2 CASRKEGGGDTEAFF
TRBV20-1 CSAREPDRGNQPQHF
TRBV29-1 CSVHRDFSSYNEQFF
TRBV5-1 CASSMGGYAYNEQFF
TRBV30 CAWSPDTDTQYF
TRBV6-6 CAGRNRSNEKLFF
TRBV20-1 CSAQRKQGTEAFF
TRBV20-1 CSAVPGTDPMDEQFF
TRBV20-1 CSARALLAGKYNEQFF
TRBV18 CASSLSPGQGPQETQYF
TRBV6-5 CASSNLAGARSETQYF
TRBV10-3 CAISEDGQGGYTF
TRBV27 CASSPDLGGRLYEQYF
TRBV20-1 CSAGGGADITDTQYF
TRBV4-2 CASSQDDSEATDTQYF
TRBV6-1 CASGLAGPSYNEQFF
TRBV20-1 CSAGTSGGYEQYF